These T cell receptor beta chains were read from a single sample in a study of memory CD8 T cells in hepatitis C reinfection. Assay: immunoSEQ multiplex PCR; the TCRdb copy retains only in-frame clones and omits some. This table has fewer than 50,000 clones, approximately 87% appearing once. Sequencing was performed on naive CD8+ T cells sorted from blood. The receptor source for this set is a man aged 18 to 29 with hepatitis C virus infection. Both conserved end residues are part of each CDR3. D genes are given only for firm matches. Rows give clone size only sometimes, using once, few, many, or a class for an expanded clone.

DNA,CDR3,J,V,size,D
TGTGCCAGTAGATTTGCGGGAACCACCTACGAGCAGTACTTC,CASRFAGTTYEQYF,TRBJ2-7,TRBV19,.,.
TGTGCCAGCAGCGTTAGCGGGCCTCTCGGAAGAGAGACCCAGTACTTC,CASSVSGPLGRETQYF,TRBJ2-5,TRBV9,.,TRBD2
TGCAGCGTCGTCCGACAGGGCAGATCTGAAGCTTTCTTT,CSVVRQGRSEAFF,TRBJ1-1,TRBV29-1,.,TRBD1
TGCGCCAGCAGCTTGCCTAACAGGGTAGCTACAGATACGCAGTATTTT,CASSLPNRVATDTQYF,TRBJ2-3,TRBV5-1,once,.
TGTGCCAGCAGCGGACCGGGACAGGGGAGGCCCTCCTACGAGCAGTACTTC,CASSGPGQGRPSYEQYF,TRBJ2-7,TRBV7-9,.,TRBD1
TGTGCCAGCAGCGAGGGACAGGTCGGGAACACTGAAGCTTTCTTT,CASSEGQVGNTEAFF,TRBJ1-1,TRBV11-2,.,TRBD1
TGTGCCAGCAGCTCCTTCTGGGGGTTTAGCGGGTGGCCCAGGGAGCAGTTCTTC,CASSSFWGFSGWPREQFF,TRBJ2-1,TRBV7-7,.,TRBD2
TGTGCCAGCAGCGCGGGCCAACCGACAGGGAACTATGGCTACACCTTC,CASSAGQPTGNYGYTF,TRBJ1-2,TRBV9,.,TRBD1
TGTGCCAGTAGAGGACCCACAGGGCGGAGGTTGGCTAATGAAAAACTGTTTTTT,CASRGPTGRRLANEKLFF,TRBJ1-4,TRBV19,once,.
TGTGCCTGGAGTGTACAATGGACTGAAGCTTTCTTT,CAWSVQWTEAFF,TRBJ1-1,TRBV30,.,.
TGTGCCAGCTCCGGAGGGGAAGCCTACAATGAGCAGTTCTTC,CASSGGEAYNEQFF,TRBJ2-1,TRBV9,once,.
TGTGCCAGCAGTTTCCGCGGAGGTACAGATACGCAGTATTTT,CASSFRGGTDTQYF,TRBJ2-3,TRBV27,.,.
TGTGCCAGCAGCTCCTTCCTTAACGGGTACGAGCAGTACTTC,CASSSFLNGYEQYF,TRBJ2-7,TRBV13,.,.
TGTGCTAGTGGTTTGGGACCGGGGTACCAAGAGACCCAGTACTTC,CASGLGPGYQETQYF,TRBJ2-5,TRBV12-5,.,.
TGCGCCAGCAGCTCTGAAGGGGGAAGCACCTACGAGCAGTACTTC,CASSSEGGSTYEQYF,TRBJ2-7,TRBV5-1,.,.
TGTGCCAGCAGCTTTGACAGGTTCTCTGGGGCCAACGTCCTGACTTTC,CASSFDRFSGANVLTF,TRBJ2-6,TRBV7-6,.,.
TGTGCCAGCAGTGACTACGAGCAGTACTTC,CASSDYEQYF,TRBJ2-7,TRBV2,.,.
TGTGCCAGCAGCTCGACTTGGGGAGCGCAAGAGACCCAGTACTTC,CASSSTWGAQETQYF,TRBJ2-5,TRBV5-4,.,.
TGCGCCAGCAGCCAAGATCGCGGCGGCGGATTTGAGCAGTTCTTC,CASSQDRGGGFEQFF,TRBJ2-1,TRBV4-3,.,.
TGTGCCACCGGCGGGCTAGTAAACGAGCAGTACTTC,CATGGLVNEQYF,TRBJ2-7,TRBV7-6,.,.
TGTGCCAGCAGCTCCCGCTTAGGAGAGCGGGGGGTAGGCGAGCAGTACTTC,CASSSRLGERGVGEQYF,TRBJ2-7,TRBV11-1,.,TRBD2
TGTGCCAGCACCAGCGGCTACTACAATGAGCAGTTCTTC,CASTSGYYNEQFF,TRBJ2-1,TRBV25-1,.,.
TGCGCCAGCAGCCAAGACAGGACTAGCGGTCTGAGAGGGGAGCTGTTTTTT,CASSQDRTSGLRGELFF,TRBJ2-2,TRBV4-1,.,TRBD2
TGTGCCAGCAGCTTAGCGAGACTAGCGGGGGCCTTCTCCTACAATGAGCAGTTCTTC,CASSLARLAGAFSYNEQFF,TRBJ2-1,TRBV7-9,.,TRBD2
TGTGCCAGCAGCCCTGGACTAGCGGGGGGAGGGCAGTATTTT,CASSPGLAGGGQYF,TRBJ2-3,TRBV7-9,.,TRBD2
TGTGCCAGCAGCCATATGACAGGTCCTAGCACAGATACGCAGTATTTT,CASSHMTGPSTDTQYF,TRBJ2-3,TRBV7-2,.,.
TGTGCCAGTAGTAATCAGGGCCCCAATCAGCCCCAGCATTTT,CASSNQGPNQPQHF,TRBJ1-5,TRBV19,.,.
TGTGCCAGTAGTATTATTTATCTTGATACGCAGTATTTT,CASSIIYLDTQYF,TRBJ2-3,TRBV19,.,.
TGTGCCAGCTCCGGGACAGGGCTCGCTAACTATGGCTACACCTTC,CASSGTGLANYGYTF,TRBJ1-2,TRBV19,.,TRBD1
TGTGCCAGCAGCCCGGGACAGGGGGCCAGGCAGGGCTACACCTTC,CASSPGQGARQGYTF,TRBJ1-2,TRBV5-5,once,TRBD1
TGCGCCAGCAGTGAGTCGTCGCGGTCGGTCTATGGCTACACCTTC,CASSESSRSVYGYTF,TRBJ1-2,TRBV10-2,.,.
TGTGCCTGGAGCCCAGGGCCCAACCAGCCCCAGCATTTT,CAWSPGPNQPQHF,TRBJ1-5,TRBV30,.,.
TGTGCCAGCAGCTCGTTTCCGAGTGCGTACAATGAGCAGTTCTTC,CASSSFPSAYNEQFF,TRBJ2-1,TRBV5-5,.,.
TGTGCCAGCAGCTTAATATCCTACAATGAGCAGTTCTTC,CASSLISYNEQFF,TRBJ2-1,TRBV7-9,.,.